A single sample gave rise to the 11 T cell receptor beta chains below, sequenced in a study of beta chain features in type 1 diabetes. Study results and limitations: All four CD4+ subsets from Type 1 diabetes patients carried moderately but significantly shorter TCRB CDR3s.

No antigen is known for these receptors. Expressed TCRB transcripts were sequenced after all isolated RNA was converted to cDNA. Profiled with immunoSEQ multiplex PCR; TCRdb holds only in-frame clones, not every one. The sample yields 330,000 or so clones, 10% to 15% seen once. Material for sequencing was naive CD4+ T cells from blood. The receptors come from a woman younger than 30 with type 1 diabetes.

The V call is TRBV19, the J call TRBJ1-2; D is possibly TRBD1 (6 bases). The CDR3 totals 12 residues. Per germline, CDR1 LNHDA and CDR2 SQIVND (reference sequence). The V end was cut by 9 bases, the J end by 6 bases, with 14 bases between. The CDR3 is CASALTGNGYTF. As DNA, the CDR3 is TGTGCCAGCGCCCTTACAGGGAATGGCTACACCTTC.

The chain couples TRBV11-3 to TRBJ1-1; weak D call: TRBD1 (5 bases). The CDR3 contains 15 residues. Germline CDR1 and CDR2: SGHNT and YENEEA. V lost 5 bases and J lost 5, with 18 bases in between. CDR3 amino acids: CASSAAGLGGTEAFF. CDR3 nucleotides: TGTGCCAGCAGCGCCGCGGGCTTGGGGGGGACTGAAGCTTTCTTT.

This clone has a handful of counts. J is TRBJ1-2 and V is TRBV5-5; D gene unclear. V was trimmed by 0 bases and J by 2 bases, leaving 8 bases between them. This CDR3 has 14 residues. Per the germline V gene, CDR1 is SGHKS and CDR2 is YYEKEE (reference sequence). The CDR3 loop is CASSLVWQNYGYTF. CDR3 coding DNA: TGTGCCAGCAGCTTGGTTTGGCAGAACTATGGCTACACCTTC.

This chain uses TRBV10-3 with TRBJ1-1, with unresolved D. Deletions cut 4 bases from V and 4 bases from J, with 7 bases between. Looked up from germline, CDR1 is ENHRY and CDR2 is SYGVKD. This CDR3 region has 12 residues. Written as DNA, the CDR3 is TGTGCCATCAGTGGAGAAAGCACTGAAGCTTTCTTT. It codes for CAISGESTEAFF.

V usage is TRBV6-5 and J usage is TRBJ1-1; D call uncertain. V lost 5 bases and J 5 bases, leaving 9 bases between the germline ends. The germline V gene has CDR1 MNHEY and CDR2 SVGAGI. The CDR3 spans 12 residues. CDR3 bases: TGTGCCAGCAGTCCACCGGGAACTGAAGCTTTCTTT. This translates into CASSPPGTEAFF.

This clone was found a few times. The chain combines TRBV5-4 with TRBJ1-1; unclear D gene. The CDR3 spans 14 residues. Per the germline V gene, CDR1 is SGHNT and CDR2 is YYREEE (reference sequence). Deletions cut 1 base from V and 11 bases from J, with 18 bases between. CDR3 bases: TGTGCCAGCAGCTTGAGTGCCCTAAAAGGAGAGGCTTTCTTT. Protein: CASSLSALKGEAFF.

The chain links TRBV4-1 to TRBJ2-7; 7 bases are a match to TRBD2. CDR3 length: 16 residues. The trim removed 0 bases at V and 4 bases at J, leaving 9 bases unmatched. Germline CDR1 reads MGHRA; CDR2 reads YSYEKL. The CDR3 nucleotides read TGCGCCAGCAGCCAAGAAAAGGGAGGGATAGGTTACGAGCAGTACTTC. Encoded protein: CASSQEKGGIGYEQYF.

This clone was found a few times. The V gene is TRBV18, the J gene TRBJ2-5, with D perhaps matching TRBD1 (5 bases). This CDR3 has 12 amino acids. Deletions cut 8 bases from V and 4 bases from J, with 11 bases between. CDR1 and CDR2 from the germline V gene are KGHSH and LQKENI. The CDR3 loop is CASTVQAETQYF. CDR3 coding DNA: TGTGCCAGCACCGTACAGGCAGAGACCCAGTACTTC.

This clone has only a few counts. The chain employs TRBV5-6 and TRBJ2-1, with no clear D. Per the germline V gene, CDR1 is SGHDT and CDR2 is YYEEEE. V lost 2 bases and J 11 bases, leaving 8 bases between the germline ends. The CDR3 spans 11 residues. CDR3 sequence reads: CASSFGGKQFF. DNA of the CDR3: TGTGCCAGCAGCTTCGGCGGAAAGCAGTTCTTC.

The chain couples TRBV7-2 to TRBJ2-5; a weak D match, TRBD1 (5 bases). The CDR3 has 17 residues. V lost 5 bases to trimming and J lost 5 bases, with 24 bases between them. Germline CDR1 is SGHTA and CDR2 is FQGNSA. As DNA, the CDR3 is TGTGCCAGCAGCCCTGGGGCCCCCACGGATGGGTGGGAGACCCAGTACTTC. Translation gives CASSPGAPTDGWETQYF.

Worth noting for this clone: Compared with germline, one end of the junction differs, possibly owing to a read error. V usage is TRBV7-7 and J usage is TRBJ2-1; no firm D call. Germline V gene sequence: CDR1 SSHAT, CDR2 FNYEAQ (reference sequence). This CDR3 region has 14 residues. The CDR3 coding sequence is TGTGCTAGCAGCTTAGACCTTGCGGCGCGTGAGCAGTTCTTC. Translating it yields CASSLDLAAREQFF.